This TCR beta chain was retrieved from a study of blood T cell repertoires in COVID-19. The overall study: The United States, Italy and Spain were the sources of the acute and convalescent COVID-19 samples.

Assay: immunoSEQ multiplex PCR; the TCRdb copy retains only in-frame clones and omits some. Of some 97,000 clones listed, around nine tenths are singletons. The CDR3 totals 14 residues. V dropped 5 bases and J dropped 9; count of bases not matched to a gene: 11. CDR1 is MNHEY and CDR2 is SVGAGI in the germline V gene. J is TRBJ2-3 and V is TRBV6-5, with 7 nucleotides matching TRBD2. The clonotype comes from a man aged 60 to 69 with acute or convalescent COVID-19. Sequencing used peripheral blood. This CDR3 reads CASSSPFRGETQYF. The CDR3 bases are TGTGCCAGCAGTAGCCCGTTTCGGGGGGAGACGCAGTATTTT.